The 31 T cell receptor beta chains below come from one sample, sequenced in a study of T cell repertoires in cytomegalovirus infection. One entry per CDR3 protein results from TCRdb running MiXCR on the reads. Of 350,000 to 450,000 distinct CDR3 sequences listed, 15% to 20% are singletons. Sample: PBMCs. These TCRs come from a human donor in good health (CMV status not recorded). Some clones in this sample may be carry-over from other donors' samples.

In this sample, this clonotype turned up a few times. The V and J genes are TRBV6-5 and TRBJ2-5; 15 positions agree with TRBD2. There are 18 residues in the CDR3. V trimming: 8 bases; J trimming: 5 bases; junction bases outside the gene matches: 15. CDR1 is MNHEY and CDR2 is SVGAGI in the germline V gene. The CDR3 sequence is CASQFMGGLAGGRETQYF. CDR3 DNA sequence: TGTGCCAGCCAGTTCATGGGGGGACTAGCGGGGGGTCGGGAGACCCAGTACTTC.

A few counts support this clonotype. In DNA form, the CDR3 reads TGTGCCAGTAGTATAGTGACGGCTTCTGGTCAGCCCCAGCATTTT. It yields the protein CASSIVTASGQPQHF. V is TRBV19 and J is TRBJ1-5, with D hard to call. This CDR3 contains 15 residues. Trimming removed 1 base at V and 6 bases at J, with 13 bases between. CDR1 and CDR2 from the germline V gene are LNHDA and SQIVND (reference sequence).

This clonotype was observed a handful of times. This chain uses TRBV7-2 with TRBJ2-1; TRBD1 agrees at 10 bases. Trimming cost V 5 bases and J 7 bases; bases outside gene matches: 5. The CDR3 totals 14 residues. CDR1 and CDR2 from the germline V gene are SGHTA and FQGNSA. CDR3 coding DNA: TGTGCCAGCAGCCTGGACAGGGGGGGGAATGAGCAGTTCTTC. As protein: CASSLDRGGNEQFF.

Here the CDR3 DNA reads TGTGCCAGCAGCACCCGTATGGGTGAGCAGTTCTTC. It translates to CASSTRMGEQFF. This chain joins TRBV11-2 and TRBJ2-1; D is ambiguous. Germline loops: CDR1 SGHAT, CDR2 FQNNGV. V was cut by 5 bases and J by 9 bases, with 11 bases left in between. The CDR3 has 12 residues. Looking up the rest from reference TRBV11-2 and TRBJ2-1 gives the full variable domain: EAGVAQSPRYKIIEKRQSVAFWCNPISGHATLYWYQQILGQGPKLLIQFQNNGVVDDSQLPKDRFSAERLKGVDSTLKIQPAKLEDSAVYLCASSTRMGEQFFGPGTRLTVL.

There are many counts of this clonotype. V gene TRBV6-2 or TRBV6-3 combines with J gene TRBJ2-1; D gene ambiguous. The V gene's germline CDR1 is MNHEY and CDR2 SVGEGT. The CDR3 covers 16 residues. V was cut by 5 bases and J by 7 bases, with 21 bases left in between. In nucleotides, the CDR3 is TGTGCCAGCAGTACCCTCGTCACGGCTCCTCTAAATGAGCAGTTCTTC. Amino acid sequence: CASSTLVTAPLNEQFF.

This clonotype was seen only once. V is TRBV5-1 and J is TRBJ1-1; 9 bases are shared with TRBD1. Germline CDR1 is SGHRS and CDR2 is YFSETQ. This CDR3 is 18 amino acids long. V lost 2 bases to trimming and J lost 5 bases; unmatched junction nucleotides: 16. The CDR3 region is CASSFRVSGATGGTEAFF. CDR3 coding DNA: TGCGCCAGCAGCTTCAGGGTATCCGGCGCGACAGGGGGAACTGAAGCTTTCTTT.

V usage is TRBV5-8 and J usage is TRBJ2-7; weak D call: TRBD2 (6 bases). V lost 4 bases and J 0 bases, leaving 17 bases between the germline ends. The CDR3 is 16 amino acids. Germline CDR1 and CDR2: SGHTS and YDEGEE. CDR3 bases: TGTGCCAGCAGCCCGACCGTTGGCGGGGACTCCTACGAGCAGTACTTC. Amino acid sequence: CASSPTVGGDSYEQYF.

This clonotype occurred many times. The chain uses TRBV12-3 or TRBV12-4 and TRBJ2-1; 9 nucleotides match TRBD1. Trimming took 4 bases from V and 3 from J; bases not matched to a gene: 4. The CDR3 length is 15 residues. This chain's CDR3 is CASSSGTGNYNEQFF. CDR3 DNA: TGTGCCAGCAGTTCCGGGACAGGGAACTACAATGAGCAGTTCTTC.

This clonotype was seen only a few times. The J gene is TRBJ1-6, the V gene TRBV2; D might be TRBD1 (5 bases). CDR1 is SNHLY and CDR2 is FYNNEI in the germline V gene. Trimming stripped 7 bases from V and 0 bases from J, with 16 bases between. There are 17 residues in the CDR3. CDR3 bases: TGTGCCAGCAACGCGGGGCGGGGCGGCTCCTATAATTCACCCCTCCACTTT. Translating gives CASNAGRGGSYNSPLHF.

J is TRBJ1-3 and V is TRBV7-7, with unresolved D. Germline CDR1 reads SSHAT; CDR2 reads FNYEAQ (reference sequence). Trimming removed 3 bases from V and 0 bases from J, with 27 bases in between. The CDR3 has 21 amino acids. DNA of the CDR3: TGTGCCAGCAGCTTCAGGACCAGTCGATCGGGGTCAGCACGCTCTGGAAACACCATATATTTT. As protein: CASSFRTSRSGSARSGNTIYF.

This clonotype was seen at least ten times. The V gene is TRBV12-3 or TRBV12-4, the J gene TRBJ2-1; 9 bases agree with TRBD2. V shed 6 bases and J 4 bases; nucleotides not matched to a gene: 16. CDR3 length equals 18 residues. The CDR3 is CASRGVGLTSGKYNEQFF. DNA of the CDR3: TGTGCCAGCAGGGGGGTTGGGTTGACTAGCGGAAAATACAATGAGCAGTTCTTC.

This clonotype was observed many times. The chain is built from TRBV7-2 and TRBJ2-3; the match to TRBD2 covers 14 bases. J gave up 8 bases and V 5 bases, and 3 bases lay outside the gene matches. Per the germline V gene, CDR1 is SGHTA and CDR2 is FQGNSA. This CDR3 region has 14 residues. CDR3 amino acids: CASSPGTSGGTQYF. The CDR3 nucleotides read TGTGCCAGCAGCCCTGGGACTAGCGGGGGTACGCAGTATTTT.

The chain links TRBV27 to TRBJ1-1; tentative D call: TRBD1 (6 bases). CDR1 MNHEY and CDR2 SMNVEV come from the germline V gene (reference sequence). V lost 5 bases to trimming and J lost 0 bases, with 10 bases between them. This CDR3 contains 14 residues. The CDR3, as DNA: TGTGCCAGCAGTCGGGACACCATGAACACTGAAGCTTTCTTT. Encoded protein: CASSRDTMNTEAFF.

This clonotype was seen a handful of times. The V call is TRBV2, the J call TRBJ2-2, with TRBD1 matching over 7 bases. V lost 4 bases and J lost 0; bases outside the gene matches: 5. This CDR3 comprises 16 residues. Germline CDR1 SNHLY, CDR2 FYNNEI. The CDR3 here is CASSGQGVSNTGELFF. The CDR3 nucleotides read TGTGCCAGCAGTGGACAGGGTGTTTCGAACACCGGGGAGCTGTTTTTT.

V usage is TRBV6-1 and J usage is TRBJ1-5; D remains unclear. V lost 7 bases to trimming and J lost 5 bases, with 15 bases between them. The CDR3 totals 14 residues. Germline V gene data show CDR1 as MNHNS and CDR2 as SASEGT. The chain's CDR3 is CASIRQDSDQPQHF. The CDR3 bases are TGTGCCAGCATTAGGCAGGACTCCGATCAGCCCCAGCATTTT.

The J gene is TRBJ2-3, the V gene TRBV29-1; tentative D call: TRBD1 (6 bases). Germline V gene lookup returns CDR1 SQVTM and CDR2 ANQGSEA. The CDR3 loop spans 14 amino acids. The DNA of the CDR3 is TGCAGTGGAGGACAGTCAGCTAGCACAGATACGCAGTATTTT. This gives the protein CSGGQSASTDTQYF.

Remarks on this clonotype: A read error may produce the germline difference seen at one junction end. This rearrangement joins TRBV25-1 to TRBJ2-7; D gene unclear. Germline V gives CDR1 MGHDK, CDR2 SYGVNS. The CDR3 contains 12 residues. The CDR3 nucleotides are TGTGCCACCCTACCCCCCCTCGGGCCCGCTCTCTTC. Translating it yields CATLPPLGPALF.

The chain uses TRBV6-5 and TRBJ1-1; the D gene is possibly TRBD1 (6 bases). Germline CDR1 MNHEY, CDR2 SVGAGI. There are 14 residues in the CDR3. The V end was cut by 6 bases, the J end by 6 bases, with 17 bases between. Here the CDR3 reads CASRVQGFLPEAFF. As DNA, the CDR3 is TGTGCCAGCAGGGTACAGGGATTCCTGCCTGAAGCTTTCTTT.

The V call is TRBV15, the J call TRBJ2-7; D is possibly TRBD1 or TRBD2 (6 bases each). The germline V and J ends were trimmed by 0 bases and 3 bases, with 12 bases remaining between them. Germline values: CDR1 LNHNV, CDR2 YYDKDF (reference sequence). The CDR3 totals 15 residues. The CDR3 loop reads CATSRDPGGRYEQYF. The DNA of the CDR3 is TGTGCCACCAGCAGAGATCCCGGGGGCCGCTACGAGCAGTACTTC.

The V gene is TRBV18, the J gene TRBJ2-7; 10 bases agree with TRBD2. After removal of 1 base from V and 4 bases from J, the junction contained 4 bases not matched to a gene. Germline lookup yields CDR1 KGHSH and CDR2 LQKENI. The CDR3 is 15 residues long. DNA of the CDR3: TGTGCCAGCTCACCACTAAGCGGGGGGGGATACGAGCAGTACTTC. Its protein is CASSPLSGGGYEQYF.

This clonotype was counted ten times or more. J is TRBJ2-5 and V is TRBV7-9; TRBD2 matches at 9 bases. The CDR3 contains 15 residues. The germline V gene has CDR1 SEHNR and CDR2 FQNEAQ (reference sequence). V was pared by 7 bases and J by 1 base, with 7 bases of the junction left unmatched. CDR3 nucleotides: TGTGCCAGCATCGCAGCGGGGGGTTTCCAAGAGACCCAGTACTTC. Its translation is CASIAAGGFQETQYF.

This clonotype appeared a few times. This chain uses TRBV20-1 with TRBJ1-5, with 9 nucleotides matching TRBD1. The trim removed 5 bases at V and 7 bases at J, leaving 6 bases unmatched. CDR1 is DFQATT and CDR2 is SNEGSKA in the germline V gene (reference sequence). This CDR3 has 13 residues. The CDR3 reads CSAFRTGEQPQHF. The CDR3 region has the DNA TGCAGTGCTTTCCGGACAGGGGAACAGCCCCAGCATTTT.

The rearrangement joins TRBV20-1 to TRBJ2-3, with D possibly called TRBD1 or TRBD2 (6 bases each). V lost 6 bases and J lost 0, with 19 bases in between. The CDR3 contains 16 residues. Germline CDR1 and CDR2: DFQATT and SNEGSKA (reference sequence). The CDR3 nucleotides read TGCAGTGCGAGGGGGGTTGACACACCTAGCACAGATACGCAGTATTTT. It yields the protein CSARGVDTPSTDTQYF.

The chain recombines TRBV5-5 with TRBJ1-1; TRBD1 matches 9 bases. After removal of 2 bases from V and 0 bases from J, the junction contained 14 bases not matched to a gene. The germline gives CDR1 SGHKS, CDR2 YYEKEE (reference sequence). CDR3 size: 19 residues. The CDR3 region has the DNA TGTGCCAGCAGCTTCGGGACAGGGCCAAGCTGGGGCATGAACACTGAAGCTTTCTTT. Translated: CASSFGTGPSWGMNTEAFF.

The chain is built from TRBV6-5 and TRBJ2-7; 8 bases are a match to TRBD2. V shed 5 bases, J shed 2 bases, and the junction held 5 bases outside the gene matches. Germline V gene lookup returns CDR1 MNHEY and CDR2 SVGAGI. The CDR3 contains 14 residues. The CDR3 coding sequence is TGTGCCAGCAGTCAAGCGGGGGCTACCTACGAGCAGTACTTC. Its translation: CASSQAGATYEQYF.

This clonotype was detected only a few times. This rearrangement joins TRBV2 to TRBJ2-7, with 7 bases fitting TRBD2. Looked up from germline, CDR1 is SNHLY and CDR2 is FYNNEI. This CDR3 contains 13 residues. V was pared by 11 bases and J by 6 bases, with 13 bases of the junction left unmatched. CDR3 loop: CASTLGGVSEQYF. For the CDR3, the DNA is TGTGCCTCCACCTTGGGGGGGGTCTCCGAGCAGTACTTC.

The CDR3 nucleotides read TGTGCCAGCAAAACACAGGGAGCTGGGGCCAACGTCCTGACTTTC. It specifies CASKTQGAGANVLTF. This chain connects TRBV28 to TRBJ2-6; D possibly corresponds to TRBD1 (6 bases). CDR3 length: 15 residues. CDR1 is MDHEN and CDR2 is SYDVKM in the germline V gene. Deletions cut 7 bases from V and 2 bases from J, with 12 bases between.

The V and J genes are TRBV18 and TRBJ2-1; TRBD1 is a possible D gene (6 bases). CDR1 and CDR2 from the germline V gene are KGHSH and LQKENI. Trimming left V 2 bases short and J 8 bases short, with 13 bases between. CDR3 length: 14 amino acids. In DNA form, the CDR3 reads TGTGCCAGCTCACCAAACACAGGGATGCATGAGCAGTTCTTC. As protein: CASSPNTGMHEQFF.

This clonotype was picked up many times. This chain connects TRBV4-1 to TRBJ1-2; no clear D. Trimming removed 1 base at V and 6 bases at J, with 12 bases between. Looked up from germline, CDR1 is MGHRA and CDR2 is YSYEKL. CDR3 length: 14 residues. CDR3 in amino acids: CASSQAGLSDGYTF. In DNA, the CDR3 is TGCGCCAGCAGCCAAGCGGGCCTTAGCGATGGCTACACCTTC.

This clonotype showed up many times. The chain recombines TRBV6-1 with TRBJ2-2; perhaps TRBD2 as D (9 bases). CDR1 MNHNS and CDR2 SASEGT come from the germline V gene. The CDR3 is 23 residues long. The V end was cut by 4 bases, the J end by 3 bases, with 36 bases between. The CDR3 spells CASSGRGPPKNAGGGKHTGELFF. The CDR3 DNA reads TGTGCCAGCAGTGGCAGGGGGCCCCCAAAGAACGCGGGAGGGGGTAAACACACCGGGGAGCTGTTTTTT.

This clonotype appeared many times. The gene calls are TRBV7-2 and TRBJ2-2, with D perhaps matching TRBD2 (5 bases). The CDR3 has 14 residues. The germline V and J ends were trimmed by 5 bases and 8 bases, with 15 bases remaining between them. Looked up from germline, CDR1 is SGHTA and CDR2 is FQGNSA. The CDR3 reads CASSPSAGLGELFF. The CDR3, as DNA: TGTGCCAGCAGCCCCTCCGCGGGCTTGGGGGAGCTGTTTTTT.